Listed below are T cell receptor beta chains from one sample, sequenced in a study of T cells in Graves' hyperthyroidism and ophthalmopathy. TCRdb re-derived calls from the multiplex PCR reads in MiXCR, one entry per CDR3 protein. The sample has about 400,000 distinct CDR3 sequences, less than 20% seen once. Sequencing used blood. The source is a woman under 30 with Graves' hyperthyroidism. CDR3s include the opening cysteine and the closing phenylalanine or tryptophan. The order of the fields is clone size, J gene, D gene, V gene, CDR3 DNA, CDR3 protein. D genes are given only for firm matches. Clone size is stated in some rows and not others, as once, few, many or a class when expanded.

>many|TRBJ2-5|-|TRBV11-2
TGTGCCAGCAGCACCGACAGGATGAAAGAGACCCAGTACTTC
CASSTDRMKETQYF
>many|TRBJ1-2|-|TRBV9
TGTGCCAGCAGCGTAGGTTCACGAACCCCCCAGGATGGCTACACCTTC
CASSVGSRTPQDGYTF
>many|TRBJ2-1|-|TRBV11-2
TGTGCCAGCAGCCCCCCTACCAATGAGCAGTTCTTC
CASSPPTNEQFF
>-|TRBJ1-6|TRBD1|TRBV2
TGTGCCAGCAGGGGGACAGGGGCTACACCCCTCCACTTT
CASRGTGATPLHF
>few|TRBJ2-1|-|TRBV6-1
TGTGGCAGCAGTGAAGTAGGGATCAATGAGCAGTTCTTC
CGSSEVGINEQFF
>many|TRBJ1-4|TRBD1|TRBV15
TGTGCCACCAGCAGGGTCGGGACAGGGGATGAAAAACTGTTTTTT
CATSRVGTGDEKLFF
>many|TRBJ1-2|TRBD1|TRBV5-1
TGCGCCAGCAGATCCGGGACAGTCTATGGCTACACCTTC
CASRSGTVYGYTF
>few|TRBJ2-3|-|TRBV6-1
TGTGCCAGCACCGAGAGGGGTTCGCAGTATTTT
CASTERGSQYF
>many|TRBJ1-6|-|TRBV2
TGTGCCAGCAGTGAAGATGTGTGGCGAATGCCCCTCCACTTT
CASSEDVWRMPLHF
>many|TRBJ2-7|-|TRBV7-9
TGTGCCAGCAGCCTCAGGGAAGAGCAGTACTTC
CASSLREEQYF
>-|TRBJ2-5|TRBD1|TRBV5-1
TGCGCCAGCAGCCAAATGGGACAGGGCCAAGAGACCCAGTACTTC
CASSQMGQGQETQYF
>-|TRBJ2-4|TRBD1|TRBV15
TGTGCCACCAGCAGTCTCCGGACAGGGGCTAAAAACATTCAGTACTTC
CATSSLRTGAKNIQYF
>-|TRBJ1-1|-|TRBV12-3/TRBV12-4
TGTGCCAGCAGTCCGGGACCGGGGGAGACTGAAGCTTTCTTT
CASSPGPGETEAFF
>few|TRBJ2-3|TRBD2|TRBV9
TGTGCCAGCAGCGATCAGGGAGCGGGGGTGACAGATACGCAGTATTTT
CASSDQGAGVTDTQYF
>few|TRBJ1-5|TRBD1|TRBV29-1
TGCAGCGTTGTCATTGGACAGGGCGATCAGCCCCAGCATTTT
CSVVIGQGDQPQHF
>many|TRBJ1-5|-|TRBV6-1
TGTGCCAGCATTGAGAGGGGGTACGGGCAGCCCCAGCATTTT
CASIERGYGQPQHF
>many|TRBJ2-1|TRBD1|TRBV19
TGTGCCAGTAGTACTGACAGGGGCCTTTATGAGCAGTTCTTC
CASSTDRGLYEQFF
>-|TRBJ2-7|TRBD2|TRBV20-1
TGCAGTGCTTTGACTAGCGGGGGCCCCTCCTACGAGCAGTACTTC
CSALTSGGPSYEQYF
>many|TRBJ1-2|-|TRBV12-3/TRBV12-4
TGTGCCAGCAGTTTTCAGGGTTACGGCTACACCTTC
CASSFQGYGYTF
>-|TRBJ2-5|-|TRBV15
TGTGCCACCAGCAGAGAGCCCCAAGAGACCCAGTACTTC
CATSREPQETQYF
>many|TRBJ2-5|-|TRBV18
TGTGCCAGCTCACAGCAGGGATCGGCACAAGAGACCCAGTACTTC
CASSQQGSAQETQYF
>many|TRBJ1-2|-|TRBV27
TGTGCCAGCAGGATGACAGAAATAAGTGGCTACACCTTC
CASRMTEISGYTF
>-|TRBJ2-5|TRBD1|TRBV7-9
TGTGCCAGCAGCTTAAGACAGGGGGAAGAGACCCAGTACTTC
CASSLRQGEETQYF
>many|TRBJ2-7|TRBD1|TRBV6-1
TGTGCCAGCTACACAGGGGGCGAGCAGTACTTC
CASYTGGEQYF
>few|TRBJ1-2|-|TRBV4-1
TGCGCCAGCAGCCGAGCGAGCTCAGGGGATAACTATGGCTACACCTTC
CASSRASSGDNYGYTF
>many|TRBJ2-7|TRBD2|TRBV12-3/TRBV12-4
TGTGCCAGGGGACTAGCGGGAGGAGAGTACGAGCAGTACTTC
CARGLAGGEYEQYF
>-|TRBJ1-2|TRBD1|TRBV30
TGTGCCTGTAAAAACCCGACAGGGAAGTCAGGAATGAATGGCTACACCTTC
CACKNPTGKSGMNGYTF
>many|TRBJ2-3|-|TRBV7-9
TGTGCCAGCAGCTTAGAGGCATGGCCAACGGATACGCAGTATTTT
CASSLEAWPTDTQYF
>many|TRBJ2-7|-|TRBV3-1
TGTGCCAGCAGCCAACTCGGGGATATGCAGTACTTC
CASSQLGDMQYF
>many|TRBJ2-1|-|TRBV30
TGTGCCGGAGCCCCAGTCGGTCCCGTATACAATGAGCAGTTCTTC
CAGAPVGPVYNEQFF
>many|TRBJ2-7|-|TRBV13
TGTGCCAGCAGCTTAGGCCTCAACGAGCAGTACTTC
CASSLGLNEQYF
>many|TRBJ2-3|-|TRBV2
TGTGCCAGCATCAAGGGGGGGCAGAGCACAGATACGCAGTATTTT
CASIKGGQSTDTQYF
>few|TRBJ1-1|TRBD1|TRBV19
TGTGCCAGCTACCATACCGGGACAGTGAACACTGAAGCTTTCTTT
CASYHTGTVNTEAFF
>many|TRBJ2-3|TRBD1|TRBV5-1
TGCGCCAGCAGCTTGGACAGGGGAACTATCAGCACAGATACGCAGTATTTT
CASSLDRGTISTDTQYF
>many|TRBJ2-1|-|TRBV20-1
TGCAGTGCTCACATTGGGACCGTCTCCTACAATGAGCAGTTCTTC
CSAHIGTVSYNEQFF
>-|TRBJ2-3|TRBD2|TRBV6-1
TGTGCCAGCAGTACCTTCACCGATGCTAGCGGGAGCCAGGATACGCAGTATTTT
CASSTFTDASGSQDTQYF
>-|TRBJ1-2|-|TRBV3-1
TGTGCCAGCAGCCAAGATGCAGGGTGGGGCTACACCTTC
CASSQDAGWGYTF
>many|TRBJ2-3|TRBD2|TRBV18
TGTGCCAGCTCACCGGGCAGCGGGGGGAGAGATACGCAGTATTTT
CASSPGSGGRDTQYF
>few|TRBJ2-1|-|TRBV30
TGTGCCTGGAGTGTACGTGGGGGGGCCAGGGATGAGCAGTTCTTC
CAWSVRGGARDEQFF
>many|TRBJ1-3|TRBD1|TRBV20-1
TGCAGTGCTAGGGACAGGGTGGGAGGAAACACCATATATTTT
CSARDRVGGNTIYF
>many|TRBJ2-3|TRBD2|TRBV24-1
TGTGCCACCAGTGATGTAGCGGGAGAAAGAACGCAGTATTTT
CATSDVAGERTQYF